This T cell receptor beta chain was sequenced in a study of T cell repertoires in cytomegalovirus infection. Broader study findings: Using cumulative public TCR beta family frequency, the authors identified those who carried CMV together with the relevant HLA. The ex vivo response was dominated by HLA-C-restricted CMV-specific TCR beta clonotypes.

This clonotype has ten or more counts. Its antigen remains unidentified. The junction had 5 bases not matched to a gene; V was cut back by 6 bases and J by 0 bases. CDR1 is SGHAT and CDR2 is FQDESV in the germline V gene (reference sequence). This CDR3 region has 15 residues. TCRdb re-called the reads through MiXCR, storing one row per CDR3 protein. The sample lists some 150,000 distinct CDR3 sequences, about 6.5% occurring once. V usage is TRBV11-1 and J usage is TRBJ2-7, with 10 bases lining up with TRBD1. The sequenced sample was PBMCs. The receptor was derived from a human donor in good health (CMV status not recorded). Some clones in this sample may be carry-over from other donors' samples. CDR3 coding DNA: TGTGCCAGCAGACAGGACAGGGGGGACTCCTACGAGCAGTACTTC. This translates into CASRQDRGDSYEQYF. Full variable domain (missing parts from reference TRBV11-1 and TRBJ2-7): EAEVAQSPRYKITEKSQAVAFWCDPISGHATLYWYRQILGQGPELLVQFQDESVVDDSQLPKDRFSAERLKGVDSTLKIQPAELGDSAMYLCASRQDRGDSYEQYFGPGTRLTVT.